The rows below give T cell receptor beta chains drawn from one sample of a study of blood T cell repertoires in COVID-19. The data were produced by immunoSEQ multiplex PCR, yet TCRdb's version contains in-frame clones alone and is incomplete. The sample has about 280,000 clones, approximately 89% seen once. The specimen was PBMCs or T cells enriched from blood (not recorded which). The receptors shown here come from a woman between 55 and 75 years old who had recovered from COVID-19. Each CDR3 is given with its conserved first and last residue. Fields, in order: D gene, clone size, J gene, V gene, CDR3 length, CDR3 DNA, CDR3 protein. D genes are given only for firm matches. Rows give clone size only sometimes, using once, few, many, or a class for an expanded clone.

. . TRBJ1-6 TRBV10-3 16 TGTGCCATCAGTGTAAAGGTCCAGGGTGGGGATTCACCCCTCCACTTT CAISVKVQGGDSPLHF
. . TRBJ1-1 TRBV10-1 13 TGCGCCAGCAGTGCGGAGTTGAACACTGAAGCTTTCTTT CASSAELNTEAFF
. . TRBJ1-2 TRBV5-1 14 TGCGCCAGCAGCTTGGGACAGAATAACTATGGCTACACCTTC CASSLGQNNYGYTF
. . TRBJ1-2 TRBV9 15 TGTGCCAGCAGCGCATCGACAGAAGATAACTATGGCTACACCTTC CASSASTEDNYGYTF
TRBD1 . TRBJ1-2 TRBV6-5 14 TGTGCCAGCAGTACAGAACAGGGGTACTATGGCTACACCTTC CASSTEQGYYGYTF
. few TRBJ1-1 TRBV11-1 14 TGTGCCAGCAGCCGGGAACCGCGGAACACTGAAGCTTTCTTT CASSREPRNTEAFF
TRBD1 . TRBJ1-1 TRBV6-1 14 TGTGCCAGCAGTGAAGCGACTCAGGGGGTCGGGGCTTTCTTT CASSEATQGVGAFF
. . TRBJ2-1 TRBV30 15 TGTGCCTCCACCCCTCGGGGTGGACTCCACAATGAGCAGTTCTTC CASTPRGGLHNEQFF
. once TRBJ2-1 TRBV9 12 TGTGCCAGCAGCGTAGTCGGGGGTGAGCAGTTCTTC CASSVVGGEQFF
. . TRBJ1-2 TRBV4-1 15 TGCGCCAGCAGCCAAGAAGGGAGCTCCAACTATGGCTACACCTTC CASSQEGSSNYGYTF
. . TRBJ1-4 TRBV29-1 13 TGCAGCGTTGAAGATGAAGGGGATGAAAAACTGTTTTTT CSVEDEGDEKLFF
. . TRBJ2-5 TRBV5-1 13 TGCGCCAGCAGCTTTAGCCGGGAAGAGACCCAGTACTTC CASSFSREETQYF
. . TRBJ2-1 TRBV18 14 TGTGCCAGCTCATCTCCAGACAGGAACAATGAGCAGTTCTTC CASSSPDRNNEQFF
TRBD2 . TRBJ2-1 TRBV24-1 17 TGTGCCACCAGTGACCACCAAGGACTAGCGGATTACAATGAGCAGTTCTTC CATSDHQGLADYNEQFF
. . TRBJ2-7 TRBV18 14 TGTGCCAGCTCACCCCGAGACTTTGCCTACGAGCAGTACTTC CASSPRDFAYEQYF
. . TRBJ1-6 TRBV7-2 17 TGTGCCAGCAGCGGTCACAGGGCCTACTCCTATAATTCACCCCTCCACTTT CASSGHRAYSYNSPLHF
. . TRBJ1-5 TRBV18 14 TGTGCCAGCTCACCAGGAGGGGGGGATCAGCCCCAGCATTTT CASSPGGGDQPQHF
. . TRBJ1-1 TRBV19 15 TGTGCCAGTAGTCCTGGACTCTACGCGGGGACTGAAGCTTTCTTT CASSPGLYAGTEAFF
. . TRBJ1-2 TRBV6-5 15 TGTGCCAGCAGGAAGACAGGCCCCAACATTTTCGGCTACACCTTC CASRKTGPNIFGYTF
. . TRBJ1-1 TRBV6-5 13 TGTGCCAGCAGTTCGACACTGAACACTGAAGCTTTCTTT CASSSTLNTEAFF
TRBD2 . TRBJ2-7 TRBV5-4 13 TGTGCCAGCAGCTTTTCGGGACTACCCGAGCAGTACTTC CASSFSGLPEQYF
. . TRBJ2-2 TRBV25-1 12 TGTGCCAGCAGTGAGGGGCCCGGGGAGCTGTTTTTT CASSEGPGELFF
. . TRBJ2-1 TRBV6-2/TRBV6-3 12 TGTGCCAGCAGCCCAAGCAGGTATGAGCAGTTCTTC CASSPSRYEQFF
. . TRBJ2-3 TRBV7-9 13 TGTGCCAGCACTAGTACTAGCACAGATACGCAGTATTTT CASTSTSTDTQYF
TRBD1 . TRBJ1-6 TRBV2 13 TGTGCCAGCCTAAAAACAGGGGATTCACCCCTCCACTTT CASLKTGDSPLHF
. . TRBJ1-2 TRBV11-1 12 TGTGCCAGCAGCTTCGGTAACTATGGCTACACCTTC CASSFGNYGYTF
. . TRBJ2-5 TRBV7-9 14 TGTGCCAGCAGCCTGGAGGGGGCCCAAGAGACCCAGTACTTC CASSLEGAQETQYF
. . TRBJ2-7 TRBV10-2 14 TGCGCCAGCAGTGATTCCCGGGGGACCTACGAGCAGTACTTC CASSDSRGTYEQYF
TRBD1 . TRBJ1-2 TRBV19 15 TGTGCCAGCTCGTACCGGGACAGGGTAGACTATGGCTACACCTTC CASSYRDRVDYGYTF
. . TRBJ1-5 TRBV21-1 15 TGTGCCAGCAGCAAAGCGCGTGGACAGGGGAAGCCCCAGCATTTT CASSKARGQGKPQHF
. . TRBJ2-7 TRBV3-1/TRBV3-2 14 TGTGCCAGCAGCCAATCTACAGACTACTACGAGCAGTACTTC CASSQSTDYYEQYF
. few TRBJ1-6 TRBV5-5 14 TGTGCCAGCAGCTTGGGAGGGTCCCGTGAAGCCCTCCACTTT CASSLGGSREALHF
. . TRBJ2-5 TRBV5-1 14 TGCGCCAGCAGCTTGGACAGGGGAGGAGAGACCCAGTACTTC CASSLDRGGETQYF
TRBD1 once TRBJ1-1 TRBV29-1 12 TGCAGCGTTGGGGACAGGGCACTTGAAGCTTTCTTT CSVGDRALEAFF
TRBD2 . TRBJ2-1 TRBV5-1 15 TGCGCCAGCAGCTTACTAGCGGGGGGGTTCAATGAGCAGTTCTTC CASSLLAGGFNEQFF
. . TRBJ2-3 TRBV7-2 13 TGTGCCAGCCGCGCGGGGTCGACGGATACGCAGTATTTT CASRAGSTDTQYF
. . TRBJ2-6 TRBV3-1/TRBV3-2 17 TGTGCCAGCAGCCAAGATTGGCGGGGATCTGGGGCCAACGTCCTGACTTTC CASSQDWRGSGANVLTF
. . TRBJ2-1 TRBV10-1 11 TGCGCCAGCAGCGAGGATAGTGAGCAGTTCTTC CASSEDSEQFF
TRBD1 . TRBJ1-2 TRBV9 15 TGTGCCAGCAGCGTAAGTAGGGACAGGTCCTATGGCTACACCTTC CASSVSRDRSYGYTF
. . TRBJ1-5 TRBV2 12 TGTGCCAGCGGGGCCGGGAATCAGCCCCAGCATTTT CASGAGNQPQHF
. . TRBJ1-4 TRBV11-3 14 TGTGCCAGCAGCTCTCGACAGGATAATGAAAAACTGTTTTTT CASSSRQDNEKLFF
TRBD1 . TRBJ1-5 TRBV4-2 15 TGTGCCAGCAGTCTAACAGGGGACGGGGTTCAGCCCCAGCATTTT CASSLTGDGVQPQHF
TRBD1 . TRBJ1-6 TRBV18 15 TGTGCCAGCTCACCATTACAGGGGGCGAAATCACCCCTCCACTTT CASSPLQGAKSPLHF
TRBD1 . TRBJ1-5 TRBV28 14 TGTGCCAGCACTCATGACAGGGACAATCAGCCCCAGCATTTT CASTHDRDNQPQHF
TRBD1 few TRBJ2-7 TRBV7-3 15 TGTGCCAGCAGCTCCGACAGGGACCAACTGGACGAGCAGTACTTC CASSSDRDQLDEQYF
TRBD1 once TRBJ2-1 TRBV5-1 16 TGCGCCAGCAGCTTGACAGGGGCCTCTCCATACAATGAGCAGTTCTTC CASSLTGASPYNEQFF
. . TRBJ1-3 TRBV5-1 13 TGCGCCAGCAGCTTGGGAGGTGGAAACACCATATATTTT CASSLGGGNTIYF
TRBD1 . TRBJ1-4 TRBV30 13 TGTGCCTGGAGTCTAAGGGACAGCAAAAAACTGTTTTTT CAWSLRDSKKLFF
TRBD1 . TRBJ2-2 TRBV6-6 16 TGTGCCAGCAGTCCACCTGGACAGGGACGCACCGGGGAGCTGTTTTTT CASSPPGQGRTGELFF
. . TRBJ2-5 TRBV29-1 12 TGCAGCGTTCCGGTATCGTGGGAGACCCAGTACTTC CSVPVSWETQYF
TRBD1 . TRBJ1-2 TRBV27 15 TGTGCCAGCAGCAGCCGGGACAGGAATCGATATGGCTACACCTTC CASSSRDRNRYGYTF
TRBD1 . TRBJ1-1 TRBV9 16 TGTGCCAGCAGCAGAGTAGGGGACAGGGGATTGACTGAAGCTTTCTTT CASSRVGDRGLTEAFF
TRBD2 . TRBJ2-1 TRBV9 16 TGTGCCAGCAGCGTACTAGCGGGAGGAGTGAGTGGTGAGCAGTTCTTC CASSVLAGGVSGEQFF
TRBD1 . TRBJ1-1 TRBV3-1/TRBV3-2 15 TGTGCCAGCAGCCAATACGCGGACAGGGTGAATGAAGCTTTCTTT CASSQYADRVNEAFF